One sample yielded the 5 T cell receptor beta chains listed below, sequenced in a study of beta chain features in type 1 diabetes. What was sequenced were expressed TCRB transcripts, since all of the isolated RNA had been reverse transcribed. The protocol was immunoSEQ multiplex PCR, while the TCRdb copy is restricted to in-frame clones and leaves out a portion. The sample consists of some 500,000 clones, 11% of them appearing once. The source material was naive CD4+ T cells from blood. The receptors here all came from a woman under 30 in good health.

This clone has just a few counts. The chain couples TRBV29-1 to TRBJ2-1; D remains unclear. Germline CDR1 SQVTM, CDR2 ANQGSEA. Trimming took off 5 bases at V and 5 bases at J, with 10 bases between the two ends. The CDR3 has 12 residues. CDR3 loop: CSVLGPNNEQFF. The CDR3 DNA reads as TGCAGCGTTTTAGGACCCAACAATGAGCAGTTCTTC.

Note on this clone: Other nucleotide sequences in the sample specify the same CDR3. The chain employs TRBV7-9 and TRBJ2-3; D is unclear. Trimming left V 1 base short and J 0 bases short, with 5 bases between. This CDR3 region has 14 residues. The germline gives CDR1 SEHNR, CDR2 FQNEAQ (reference sequence). The CDR3 DNA reads as TGTGCCAGCAGCTTAGGCCTCAGCACAGATACGCAGTATTTT. Protein product: CASSLGLSTDTQYF.

V is TRBV7-6 and J is TRBJ2-7; D remains ambiguous. The CDR3 is 16 residues long. In germline, CDR1 is SGHVS, CDR2 FNYEAQ. Trimming removed 1 base from V and 1 base from J, with 14 bases in between. CDR3: CASSLVILMVSYEQYV. The CDR3 coding sequence is TGTGCCAGCAGCTTAGTTATCCTTATGGTTTCCTACGAGCAGTACGTC.

This clone was counted a few times. The chain employs TRBV7-2 and TRBJ2-3; TRBD2 agrees at 9 bases. V shed 2 bases and J 5 bases; nucleotides not matched to a gene: 2. Looked up from germline, CDR1 is SGHTA and CDR2 is FQGNSA. The CDR3 consists of 14 residues. CDR3 residues: CASSLQRGEDTQYF. The DNA for the CDR3 is TGTGCCAGCAGCTTACAGCGGGGGGAAGATACGCAGTATTTT.

The chain has TRBV6-6 and TRBJ2-7; perhaps TRBD2 as D (6 bases). Germline V gene lookup returns CDR1 MNHNY and CDR2 SVGAGI (reference sequence). V dropped 5 bases and J dropped 6 bases, with 14 bases sitting between them. The CDR3 runs to 13 residues. DNA of the CDR3: TGTGCCAGCAGTCCGTCCCGAGCGGGCGAGCAGTACGTC. This codes for CASSPSRAGEQYV.